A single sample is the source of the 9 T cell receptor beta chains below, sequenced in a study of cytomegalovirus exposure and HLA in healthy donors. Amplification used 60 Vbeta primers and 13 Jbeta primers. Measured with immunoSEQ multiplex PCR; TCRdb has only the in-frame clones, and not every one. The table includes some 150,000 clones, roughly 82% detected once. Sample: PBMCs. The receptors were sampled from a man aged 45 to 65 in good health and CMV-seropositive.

This CDR3 is CASSPRGGVNQPQHF. CDR3 DNA sequence: TGTGCCAGCAGTCCCAGGGGAGGGGTGAATCAGCCCCAGCATTTT. The chain uses TRBV6-5 and TRBJ1-5, with a possible D match to TRBD1 (6 bases). Trimming removed 5 bases at V and 4 bases at J, with 15 bases between. The germline V gene has CDR1 MNHEY and CDR2 SVGAGI. This CDR3 spans 15 amino acids.

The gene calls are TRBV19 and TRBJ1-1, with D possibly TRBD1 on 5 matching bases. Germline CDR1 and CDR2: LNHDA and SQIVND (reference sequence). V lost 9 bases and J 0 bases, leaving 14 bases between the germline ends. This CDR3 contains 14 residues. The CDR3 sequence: CASRSGGLNTEAFF. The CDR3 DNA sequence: TGTGCCAGCCGATCCGGGGGATTGAACACTGAAGCTTTCTTT.

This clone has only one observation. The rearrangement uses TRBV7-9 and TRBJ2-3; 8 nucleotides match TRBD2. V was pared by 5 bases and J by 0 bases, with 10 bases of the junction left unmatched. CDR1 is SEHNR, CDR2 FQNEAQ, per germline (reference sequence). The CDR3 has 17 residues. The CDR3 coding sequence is TGTGCCAGCAGCGTAAGGAGCGGGGGACAAAGCACAGATACGCAGTATTTT. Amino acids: CASSVRSGGQSTDTQYF.

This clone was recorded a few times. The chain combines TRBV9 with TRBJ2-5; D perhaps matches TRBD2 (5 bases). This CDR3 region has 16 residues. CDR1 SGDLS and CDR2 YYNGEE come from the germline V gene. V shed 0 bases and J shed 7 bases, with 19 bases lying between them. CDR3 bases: TGTGCCAGCAGCGTAGGGTACCTAGCTCCAGTGGGGACCCAGTACTTC. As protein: CASSVGYLAPVGTQYF.

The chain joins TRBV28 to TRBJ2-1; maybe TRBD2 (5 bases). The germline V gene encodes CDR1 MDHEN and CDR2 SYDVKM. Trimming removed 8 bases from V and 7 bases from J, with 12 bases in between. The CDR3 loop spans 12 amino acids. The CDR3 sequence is CASGGLGNEQFF. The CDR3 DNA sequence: TGTGCCAGCGGCGGGCTGGGGAATGAGCAGTTCTTC. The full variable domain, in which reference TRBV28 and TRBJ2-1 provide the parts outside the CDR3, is DVKVTQSSRYLVKRTGEKVFLECVQDMDHENMFWYRQDPGLGLRLIYFSYDVKMKEKGDIPEGYSVSREKKERFSLILESASTNQTSMYLCASGGLGNEQFFGPGTRLTVL.

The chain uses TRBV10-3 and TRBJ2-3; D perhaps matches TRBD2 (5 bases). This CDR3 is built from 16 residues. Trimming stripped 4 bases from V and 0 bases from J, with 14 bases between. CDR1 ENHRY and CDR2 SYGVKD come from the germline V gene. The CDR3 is CAISGAPGKSTDTQYF. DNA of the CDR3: TGTGCCATCAGTGGGGCACCCGGGAAGAGCACAGATACGCAGTATTTT.

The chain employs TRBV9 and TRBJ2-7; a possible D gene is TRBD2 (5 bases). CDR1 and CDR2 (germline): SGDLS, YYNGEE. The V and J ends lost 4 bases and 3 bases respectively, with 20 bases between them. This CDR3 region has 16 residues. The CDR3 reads CASSPTLAGQVYEQYF. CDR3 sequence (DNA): TGTGCCAGCAGCCCTACTTTGGCGGGTCAAGTCTACGAGCAGTACTTC.

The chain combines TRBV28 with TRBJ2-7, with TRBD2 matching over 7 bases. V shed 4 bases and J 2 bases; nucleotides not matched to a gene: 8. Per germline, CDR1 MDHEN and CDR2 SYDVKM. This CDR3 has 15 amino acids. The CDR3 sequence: CASSSIGTTAYEQYF. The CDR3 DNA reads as TGTGCCAGCAGTTCCATAGGGACTACAGCCTACGAGCAGTACTTC.

The CDR3 DNA sequence: TGTGCCAGCAGCTTATTGGCAGGGGGGAACACCGGGGAGCTGTTTTTT. Translated, it gives CASSLLAGGNTGELFF. The V gene is TRBV7-6, the J gene TRBJ2-2, with 7 nucleotides matching TRBD1. Germline V gene lookup returns CDR1 SGHVS and CDR2 FNYEAQ. The CDR3 totals 16 residues. V shed 2 bases, J shed 1 base, and the junction held 4 bases outside the gene matches.